This T cell receptor (beta chain) was obtained from a study of shared clonotypes between healthy human individuals. Study-wide findings and caveats: It was the few donors that limited the genetic and exposure-history diversity represented. A generally larger estimated richness was seen in naive subsets than in memory subsets.

The CDR3 extends over 14 amino acids. Germline CDR1 reads MDHEN; CDR2 reads SYDVKM. V lost 7 bases and J lost 1, with 12 bases in between. Only in-frame clones appear in the TCRdb table, and some are missing; sequencing was by immunoSEQ multiplex PCR. The sample shows roughly 500,000 clones, approximately 95% of them seen only once. About this clone: Its antigen is unknown.

The chain employs TRBV28 and TRBJ2-3; unclear D gene. The sample taken for sequencing was naive CD4+ T cells sorted from blood. Subset reported: CD45RA+ positively selected. This receptor was taken from a woman in her twenties or thirties in good health. The CDR3 is CASISPIRTDTQYF. The CDR3 nucleotides read TGTGCCAGCATATCCCCCATACGCACAGATACGCAGTATTTT.